These 30 T cell receptor beta chains came from one sample sequenced in a study of control samples from healthy donors and cancer patients. Sequencing was performed with immunoSEQ multiplex PCR; in TCRdb, only in-frame clones are kept and a portion is missing. The sample yields about 130,000 clones, more than 70% seen once. The sequencing input was blood. These receptors were collected from a man aged 50 to 60 in good health.

The CDR3 nucleotides are TGTGCCAGCAGTTTATGGAAGTCAGGGCCCGACGAGCAGTACTTC. This gives the protein CASSLWKSGPDEQYF. This chain links TRBV28 with TRBJ2-7, with D possibly matching TRBD1 (5 bases). This CDR3 comprises 15 residues. The V and J ends lost 0 bases and 5 bases respectively, with 14 bases between them. Germline V gives CDR1 MDHEN, CDR2 SYDVKM.

The rearrangement links TRBV5-6 to TRBJ2-7; D not resolved. The V end was cut by 1 base, the J end by 0 bases, with 14 bases between. The CDR3 has 16 residues. Germline loops: CDR1 SGHDT, CDR2 YYEEEE. CDR3 sequence reads: CASSLNYLTASYEQYF. The DNA of the CDR3 is TGTGCCAGCAGCTTGAACTATCTTACAGCCTCCTACGAGCAGTACTTC.

The gene calls are TRBV9 and TRBJ2-1, with TRBD1 identical over 11 bases. The V and J ends lost 2 bases and 6 bases, in that order; junction bases with no gene match: 7. CDR3 length: 16 amino acids. The germline gives CDR1 SGDLS, CDR2 YYNGEE. The CDR3 bases are TGTGCCAGCAGCGTGCGAGGGGACAGGGGGTTCAATGAGCAGTTCTTC. This gives the protein CASSVRGDRGFNEQFF.

This sequence joins TRBV14 and TRBJ1-1, with D unresolved. The CDR3 totals 13 residues. Germline V gene data show CDR1 as SGHDN and CDR2 as FVKESK. The V end lost 4 bases, the J end lost 5 bases, and 11 bases lay between the germline ends. CDR3 region: CASSPQRVTEAFF. DNA for the CDR3: TGTGCCAGCAGCCCCCAAAGGGTGACTGAAGCTTTCTTT.

V is TRBV13 and J is TRBJ1-1; D gene ambiguous. The germline CDR1 and CDR2 sequences are PRHDT and FYEKMQ (reference sequence). The CDR3 has 14 residues. Trimming took 3 bases from V and 4 from J, leaving 12 bases between them. The CDR3 is CASSFYVGGTEAFF. CDR3 DNA: TGTGCCAGCAGCTTTTACGTTGGTGGCACTGAAGCTTTCTTT.

The V and J genes are TRBV18 and TRBJ1-1, with TRBD1 matching over 9 bases. Germline assignment: CDR1 KGHSH and CDR2 LQKENI. The CDR3 has 15 amino acids. The trim removed 2 bases at V and 8 bases at J, leaving 9 bases unmatched. The CDR3 protein is CASSPVSQGAREAFF. CDR3 DNA sequence: TGTGCCAGCTCACCAGTATCACAGGGGGCAAGGGAAGCTTTCTTT.

The CDR3 DNA follows: TGCGCCAGCAGCCAAGGGGTAGTAAGCTCCTACGAGCAGTACTTC. Amino acids: CASSQGVVSSYEQYF. The rearrangement uses TRBV4-1 and TRBJ2-7; no clear D gene. Germline CDR1 reads MGHRA; CDR2 reads YSYEKL. V was cut by 1 base and J by 0 bases, with 10 bases left in between. The CDR3 is 15 residues long.

The CDR3 nucleotides are TGCAGCGTGAGGGGACGCTTGCGCACTGAAGCTTTCTTT. As protein: CSVRGRLRTEAFF. This chain connects TRBV29-1 to TRBJ1-1, with a possible D match to TRBD1 (5 bases). In germline, CDR1 is SQVTM, CDR2 ANQGSEA. The germline V and J ends were trimmed by 6 bases and 4 bases, with 15 bases remaining between them. The CDR3 runs 13 residues.

The chain has TRBV2 and TRBJ1-5; no firm D call. This CDR3 contains 11 residues. The germline gives CDR1 SNHLY, CDR2 FYNNEI. Trimming shortened V by 2 bases and J by 9 bases, and 5 bases separated the two germline ends. The CDR3 bases are TGTGCCAGCAGTGAACCCGGGCCCCAGCATTTT. Translating gives CASSEPGPQHF.

A single count supports this clone. The chain couples TRBV11-3 to TRBJ2-2, with 11 bases that match TRBD2. The CDR3 has 17 amino acids. Per the germline V gene, CDR1 is SGHNT and CDR2 is YENEEA. V shed 4 bases and J 5 bases; nucleotides not matched to a gene: 9. The CDR3 DNA is TGTGCCAGCAGCTCAAATAGCGGGGGGGCTCGAACCGGGGAGCTGTTTTTT. It encodes CASSSNSGGARTGELFF. The variable domain in full, with the rest retrieved from reference TRBV11-3 and TRBJ2-2, is EAGVVQSPRYKIIEKKQPVAFWCNPISGHNTLYWYLQNLGQGPELLIRYENEEAVDDSQLPKDRFSAERLKGVDSTLKIQPAELGDSAVYLCASSSNSGGARTGELFFGEGSRLTVL.

This rearrangement joins TRBV19 to TRBJ2-5; no definite D call. Trimming took off 1 base at V and 4 bases at J, with 13 bases between the two ends. CDR3 length equals 15 residues. Germline loops: CDR1 LNHDA, CDR2 SQIVND (reference sequence). The CDR3 is CASSIVPFRRETQYF. The CDR3 coding sequence is TGTGCCAGTAGTATAGTCCCCTTCCGCCGAGAGACCCAGTACTTC.

V and J are TRBV4-1 and TRBJ2-3; TRBD2 is a possible D gene (6 bases). The CDR3 covers 14 residues. The V gene's germline CDR1 is MGHRA and CDR2 YSYEKL. V was cut by 1 base and J by 1 base, with 6 bases left in between. The CDR3 loop reads CASSQGGGTDTQYF. The CDR3 coding sequence is TGCGCCAGCAGCCAAGGCGGGGGCACAGATACGCAGTATTTT.

The chain joins TRBV19 to TRBJ1-1; the D gene is possibly TRBD1 (5 bases). Trimming shortened V by 1 base and J by 8 bases, and 17 bases separated the two germline ends. The CDR3 contains 15 residues. Germline CDR1 is LNHDA and CDR2 is SQIVND (reference sequence). CDR3 residues: CASSIGGVTGSEAFF. As DNA, the CDR3 is TGTGCCAGTAGTATAGGGGGGGTAACGGGCTCCGAAGCTTTCTTT.

This clone appeared a few times. This chain uses TRBV6-5 with TRBJ2-5, with D tentatively TRBD1 (5 bases). The CDR3 runs to 14 residues. Germline V gene data show CDR1 as MNHEY and CDR2 as SVGAGI. V dropped 5 bases and J dropped 5 bases, with 15 bases sitting between them. CDR3 in amino acids: CASSPQGMGETQYF. The CDR3 DNA is TGTGCCAGCAGTCCCCAGGGTATGGGGGAGACCCAGTACTTC.

This chain joins TRBV7-6 and TRBJ2-1; 12 bases agree with TRBD2. Unmatched junction bases numbered 4, after V lost 1 base and J lost 6 bases. The CDR3 consists of 16 residues. Per the germline V gene, CDR1 is SGHVS and CDR2 is FNYEAQ. The CDR3 DNA is TGTGCCAGCAGCTTAGACGGGACTAGCGGGTTCAATGAGCAGTTCTTC. Translating gives CASSLDGTSGFNEQFF.

This rearrangement joins TRBV5-1 to TRBJ2-7, with 10 positions matching TRBD1. V shed 5 bases, J shed 2 bases, and the junction held 4 bases outside the gene matches. The CDR3 consists of 14 residues. Germline V gene data show CDR1 as SGHRS and CDR2 as YFSETQ. The CDR3: CASSSGTGAYEQYF. CDR3 sequence (DNA): TGCGCCAGCAGTTCAGGGACAGGGGCCTACGAGCAGTACTTC.

This chain joins TRBV4-2 and TRBJ1-4; TRBD1 matches 7 bases. CDR3 length: 17 residues. V lost 5 bases and J lost 8; bases outside the gene matches: 17. Per germline, CDR1 LGHNA and CDR2 YNFKEQ. The CDR3 loop is CASSSLSQGDSGEKLFF. The CDR3 DNA sequence: TGTGCCAGCAGCTCACTATCTCAGGGGGACTCCGGGGAAAAACTGTTTTTT.

This clone was detected only a few times. The V and J genes are TRBV5-1 and TRBJ2-3; D gene unclear. The CDR3 is made up of 15 amino acids. The germline gives CDR1 SGHRS, CDR2 YFSETQ. Trimming removed 2 bases from V and 3 bases from J, with 13 bases in between. In DNA form, the CDR3 reads TGCGCCAGCAGCTTAGGGCAGGTCGGTACAGATACGCAGTATTTT. Translated: CASSLGQVGTDTQYF.

This clone was observed a single time. The chain links TRBV18 to TRBJ2-1; D is unresolved. Trimming took 6 bases from V and 0 from J, leaving 12 bases between them. CDR1 and CDR2 (germline): KGHSH, LQKENI. CDR3 length: 15 residues. The CDR3 DNA sequence: TGTGCCAGCTCGCTAAAAATAAGCTCCTACAATGAGCAGTTCTTC. Its protein product is CASSLKISSYNEQFF.

V and J are TRBV6-5 and TRBJ2-7, with TRBD1 matching over 8 bases. Germline V gene lookup returns CDR1 MNHEY and CDR2 SVGAGI. V shed 6 bases and J 0 bases; nucleotides not matched to a gene: 7. The CDR3 sequence is 15 residues long. CDR3 region: CASSVGQGLSYEQYF. CDR3 in DNA: TGTGCCAGCAGCGTAGGACAGGGTCTCTCCTACGAGCAGTACTTC.

Comments on this clone: Other DNA sequences in the same sample also yield this CDR3. V usage is TRBV28 and J usage is TRBJ2-7; D is unresolved. Germline values: CDR1 MDHEN, CDR2 SYDVKM. The CDR3 is 11 amino acids. V gave up 3 bases and J gave up 4 bases, with 4 bases separating them. CDR3 sequence reads: CASSFSYEQYF. The CDR3 coding sequence is TGTGCCAGCAGTTTTTCTTACGAGCAGTACTTC.

The rearrangement joins TRBV27 to TRBJ2-1; TRBD2 aligns across 16 bases. Germline CDR1 is MNHEY and CDR2 is SMNVEV (reference sequence). The CDR3 length is 21 residues. The V and J ends lost 1 base and 2 bases, in that order; junction bases with no gene match: 11. The DNA for the CDR3 is TGTGCCAGCAGTTTATTTTTGTTGGGGACTAGCGGGGGGGCGGCCTACAATGAGCAGTTCTTC. As protein: CASSLFLLGTSGGAAYNEQFF.

This clone was found once. The chain couples TRBV30 to TRBJ1-5; perhaps TRBD1 as D (5 bases). V was clipped by 2 bases and J by 11 bases, with 19 bases between them. The CDR3 spans 14 residues. CDR1 GTSNPN and CDR2 SVGIG come from the germline V gene (reference sequence). CDR3 residues: CAWSQTAEGRTQHF. The CDR3 DNA is TGTGCCTGGAGTCAGACAGCTGAGGGAAGGACCCAGCATTTT. Variable domain in full (rest from reference TRBV30 and TRBJ1-5): SQTIHQWPATLVQPVGSPLSLECTVEGTSNPNLYWYRQAAGRGLQLLFYSVGIGQISSEVPQNLSASRPQDRQFILSSKKLLLSDSGFYLCAWSQTAEGRTQHFGDGTRLSIL.

The J gene is TRBJ1-1, the V gene TRBV5-1; perhaps TRBD1 as D (5 bases). The ends were cut back, 5 bases at V and 5 bases at J, with 16 bases in the middle. Germline CDR1 reads SGHRS; CDR2 reads YFSETQ. The CDR3 runs to 14 residues. The CDR3: CASRSGTSGTEAFF. The CDR3, as DNA: TGCGCCAGCAGATCCGGGACCTCGGGAACTGAAGCTTTCTTT.

The J gene is TRBJ1-1, the V gene TRBV4-1; 10 bases are a match to TRBD1. The CDR3 has 15 residues. V gave up 3 bases and J gave up 2 bases; unmatched junction bases: 3. Looked up from germline, CDR1 is MGHRA and CDR2 is YSYEKL. The CDR3 loop reads CASSQTGGGNTEAFF. The CDR3 nucleotides are TGCGCCAGCAGCCAGACAGGGGGCGGTAACACTGAAGCTTTCTTT.

The chain employs TRBV4-1 and TRBJ1-1, with D maybe TRBD1 (5 bases). With 1 base removed from V and 4 bases from J, the gap between germline ends came to 7 bases. CDR1 and CDR2 (germline): MGHRA, YSYEKL. This CDR3 is 13 amino acids long. The CDR3 sequence is CASSQGGTTEAFF. DNA for the CDR3: TGCGCCAGCAGCCAAGGAGGGACCACTGAAGCTTTCTTT.

The gene calls are TRBV2 and TRBJ2-7; 8 nucleotides line up with TRBD1. Germline-derived CDR1 and CDR2 are SNHLY and FYNNEI. The CDR3 is 14 amino acids. The V and J ends lost 3 bases and 2 bases, in that order; junction bases with no gene match: 3. CDR3 sequence reads: CASSDPDRAYEQYF. CDR3 sequence (DNA): TGTGCCAGCAGTGATCCGGACAGGGCCTACGAGCAGTACTTC. The complete variable domain, with remaining parts taken from reference TRBV2 and TRBJ2-7, reads EPEVTQTPSHQVTQMGQEVILRCVPISNHLYFYWYRQILGQKVEFLVSFYNNEISEKSEIFDDQFSVERPDGSNFTLKIRSTKLEDSAMYFCASSDPDRAYEQYFGPGTRLTVT.

The J gene is TRBJ2-2, the V gene TRBV6-4; 10 nucleotides agree with TRBD2. V lost 6 bases to trimming and J lost 3 bases; unmatched junction nucleotides: 10. The CDR3 contains 17 residues. CDR1 is MRHNA, CDR2 SNTAGT, per germline. The CDR3 protein is CASRESIAGGHTGELFF. The CDR3 nucleotides read TGTGCCAGCAGAGAATCCATAGCGGGGGGCCACACCGGGGAGCTGTTTTTT.

This chain connects TRBV11-2 to TRBJ2-3, with TRBD2 identical over 12 bases. V lost 6 bases, J lost 9 bases, and 7 bases stayed unmatched. Germline values: CDR1 SGHAT, CDR2 FQNNGV. The CDR3 extends over 14 amino acids. CDR3 nucleotide sequence: TGTGCCAGCAGGTTACTAGCGGGGGGCGAGACGCAGTATTTT. Amino acid sequence: CASRLLAGGETQYF.

This chain links TRBV3-1 (or the pseudogene TRBV3-2) with TRBJ2-5; D remains ambiguous. V lost 4 bases and J lost 5, with 8 bases in between. This CDR3 has 12 amino acids. Looked up from germline, CDR1 is LGHDT and CDR2 is YNNKEL (reference sequence). The CDR3 DNA reads as TGTGCCAGCAGCCTTGGGGTCGAGACCCAGTACTTC. This gives the protein CASSLGVETQYF.